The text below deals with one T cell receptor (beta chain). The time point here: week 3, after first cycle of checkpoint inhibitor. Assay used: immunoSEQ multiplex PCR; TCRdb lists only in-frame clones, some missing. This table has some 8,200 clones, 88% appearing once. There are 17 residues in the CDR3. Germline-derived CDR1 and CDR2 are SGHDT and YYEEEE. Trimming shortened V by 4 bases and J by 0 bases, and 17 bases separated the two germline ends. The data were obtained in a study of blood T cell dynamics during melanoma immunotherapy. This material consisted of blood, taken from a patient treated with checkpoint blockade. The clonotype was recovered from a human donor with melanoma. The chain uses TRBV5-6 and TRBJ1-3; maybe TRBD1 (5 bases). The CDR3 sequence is CASSPGMGTLSGNTIYF. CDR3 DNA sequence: TGTGCCAGCAGCCCTGGAATGGGGACGCTCTCTGGAAACACCATATATTTT. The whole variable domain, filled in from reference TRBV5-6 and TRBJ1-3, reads DAGVTQSPTHLIKTRGQQVTLRCSPKSGHDTVSWYQQALGQGPQFIFQYYEEEERQRGNFPDRFSGHQFPNYSSELNVNALLLGDSALYLCASSPGMGTLSGNTIYFGEGSWLTVV.